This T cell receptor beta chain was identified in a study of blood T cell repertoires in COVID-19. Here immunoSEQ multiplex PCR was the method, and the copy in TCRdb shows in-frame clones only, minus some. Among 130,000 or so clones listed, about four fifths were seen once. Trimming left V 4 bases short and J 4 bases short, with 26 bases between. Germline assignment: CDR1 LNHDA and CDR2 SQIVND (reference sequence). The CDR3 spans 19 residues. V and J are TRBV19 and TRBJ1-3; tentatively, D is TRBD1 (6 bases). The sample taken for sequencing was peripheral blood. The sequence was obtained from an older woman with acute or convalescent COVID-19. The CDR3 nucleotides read TGTGCCAGTAGTACGACGAGGCAGGGGCCTTCCCGTCAAGGAAACACCATATATTTT. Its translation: CASSTTRQGPSRQGNTIYF.